This entry features one T cell receptor (beta chain) sequence. What it binds is unknown. This sample is drawn from a study of Ad26.COV2.S vaccination and SARS-CoV-2 variants. Study-level results: An underestimation of total T cell responses may have resulted from the TCR breadth and depth analyses. Whether participants received vaccine or placebo, their non-spike TCR breadth was similar.

Profiling relied on immunoSEQ multiplex PCR, and the TCRdb table lists in-frame clones only, not all of them. The table includes 410,000 or so clones, 92% detected once. The CDR3 sequence is 14 residues long. CDR1 and CDR2 from the germline V gene are SNHLY and FYNNEI. V gave up 4 bases and J gave up 6 bases, with 13 bases separating them. Specified treatment: 15 to 20 received Ad26.COV2.S at low or high dose, single or two shots; about 5 received placebo; per-sample allocation not given. Specimens were obtained on day 63 following the first vaccine or placebo injection. An adult aged 18-55 years in Boston served as the donor.

V usage is TRBV2 and J usage is TRBJ1-5; D is undetermined. This specimen consisted of peripheral blood, obtained in a trial of Ad26.COV2.S vaccine versus placebo. The receptor's source is a person aged 18 to 65 who received the Ad26.COV2.S COVID-19 vaccine or a placebo. The CDR3 nucleotides read TGTGCCAGCAGTGGGGGTCTGGAGAGTCAGCCCCAGCATTTT. Translated: CASSGGLESQPQHF.